The source of this TCR beta chain is a study of persistence of HIV-infected CD4 T cells. Study-level information: Suppressive ART had lasted a median of roughly eight years. Up to 180 mL blood was drawn at multiple time points; two donors had single-time leukapheresis. The study, taken as a whole, reports: Antigen-responding cells were enriched for degenerate expanded CDR3beta sequences.

This nonspecific control used anti-CD3/anti-CD28 bead stimulation of CD4+ T cells. Sorting selected CD4+ T cells upregulating both CD40 ligand and CD69. Inclusion required CMV-positive serology and CD4+ counts above 400 cells/uL. Germline V gene lookup returns CDR1 MDHEN and CDR2 SYDVKM. The CDR3 length is 15 residues. V shed 3 bases and J shed 3 bases, with 15 bases lying between them. Details on this clone: Its antigen is unidentified.

Sequencing used immunoSEQ version 4 in survey mode. Some clones are missing from TCRdb's copy, which holds only in-frame ones; the method was immunoSEQ multiplex PCR. The table has 30,000 to 45,000 clones, about 91% seen once. The genes are TRBV28 and TRBJ2-7; maybe TRBD1 (5 bases). This clonotype was sampled from an adult man with HIV who was CMV-seropositive. This specimen consisted of CD4+ T cells sorted from PBMCs after approximately 20-hour stimulation, obtained from a patient who received antiretroviral therapy. CDR3 sequence (DNA): TGTGCCAGCAGTTTCACAGGTCAGGGAAACTACGAGCAGTACTTC. This gives the protein CASSFTGQGNYEQYF.